These T cell receptor beta chains were read from a single sample in a study of blood T cells in healthy people across ages. One entry per CDR3 protein results from TCRdb running MiXCR on the 5' RACE reads. In the table there are around 800,000 distinct CDR3 sequences, roughly 25% of which are singletons. This sample also appeared in a second study, on T cells of mothers and their children.

Sequencing was carried out using blood. All receptors derive from a boy aged 5-17 years in good health. CDR3s leave out the opening cysteine and the closing phenylalanine or tryptophan. Each record gives: J gene, V gene, D gene, CDR3 protein. D genes are given only for firm matches.

>TRBJ2-5|TRBV5-1|TRBD2
ASSPGTSGGPLLY
>TRBJ2-6|TRBV7-2|-
SEGQKDSGANVLT
>TRBJ2-5|TRBV5-1|-
ASSLGSGDQY
>TRBJ1-4|TRBV2|TRBD1
ASSARDREVAEKLF
>TRBJ2-3|TRBV4-2|-
ASSPGTLTDTQY
>TRBJ1-2|TRBV25-1|-
ASSEDFRGYT
>TRBJ1-5|TRBV7-9|-
ASSLGEDPLGSQPQH
>TRBJ2-3|TRBV20-1|TRBD2
SARVPSGGTSTDTQY
>TRBJ2-3|TRBV20-1|-
SAPRASGEDTQY
>-|TRBV20-1|TRBD2
SAVVAGDFMKLQF
>TRBJ2-1|TRBV9|TRBD2
ASSVDGLAGGPTYNEQF
>TRBJ1-3|TRBV28|-
ASSLPFSGNTIY
>TRBJ1-1|TRBV27|TRBD1
ASIHRDRRTMNTEAF
>TRBJ2-1|TRBV20-1|TRBD2
SARSSGGAMRYNEQF
>TRBJ2-2|TRBV6-5|-
ASSAGNTGELF
>TRBJ2-5|TRBV6-1|TRBD2
ASSRTSVGDGETQY
>TRBJ1-1|TRBV7-9|-
ASRNAREAF
>TRBJ2-1|TRBV4-1|-
ASSQDKVGLVRGNEQF
>TRBJ2-1|TRBV6-1|TRBD1
ASSARQGKTYNEQF
>TRBJ1-2|TRBV20-1|TRBD1
SARDRDNYGYT
>-|TRBV15|-
ATSRDRGWGEQY
>TRBJ1-4|TRBV7-2|TRBD1
ASSLGGSEGKLF
>TRBJ2-3|TRBV7-3|-
ASSPGPGGPDTQY
>TRBJ2-4|TRBV6-5|-
ATRPGEFDKNIQY
>TRBJ2-7|TRBV2|-
ASSEGGPMGPY